Below, 21 T cell receptor beta chains from the same sample are listed, as sequenced in a study of CXCR3-negative and CXCR3-positive naive CD8 T cells. Study-wide results and caveats: Compared with CXCR3-negative naive cells, CXCR3-positive naive cells showed more hydrophobic TRB CDR3s.

TRB cDNA libraries were made by UMI-labeled 5' RACE. From the 5' RACE reads, TCRdb lists one entry per CDR3 protein and no DNA. The ten top clones account for 0.5% to 0.7%, within a sample of under 150,000 distinct CDR3 sequences. These receptors' targets are unknown. The sample was naive CXCR3+ CD8+ T cells from blood. This sample's subset: CD45RO-CCR7+CD27+CD95- naive CD8+ T cells expressing CXCR3 (TNR3+). The receptors derive from a human donor in good health. Some clones in this sample may be carry-over from other donors' samples.

The chain links TRBV19 to TRBJ2-1; no DNA is available, so the TRBD2 call from TCRdb remains unchecked. This CDR3 has 15 residues. Looked up from germline, CDR1 is LNHDA and CDR2 is SQIVND (reference sequence). CDR3 loop: CASSGTSGRNDEQFF.

The gene calls are TRBV20-1 and TRBJ1-1. The V gene's germline CDR1 is DFQATT and CDR2 SNEGSKA (reference sequence). The CDR3 has 12 residues. The CDR3 sequence: CSAREGPTEAFF.

The chain carries TRBV5-4 and TRBJ1-1; TCRdb indicates TRBD1, and absent DNA this call remains unverified. CDR1 and CDR2 from the germline V gene are SGHNT and YYREEE (reference sequence). The CDR3 is 14 residues long. The CDR3 spells CASSPMGGATEAFF.

The chain couples TRBV23-1 to TRBJ2-1; the D call from TCRdb, TRBD1, cannot be confirmed without DNA. TRBV23-1 is reported as an ORF; its role is uncertain. This CDR3 has 17 amino acids. CDR3 sequence: CASSQSPGTGRKNEQFF.

The chain is built from TRBV28 and TRBJ2-1. CDR1 is MDHEN and CDR2 is SYDVKM in the germline V gene. The CDR3 covers 15 residues. The CDR3 reads CASSNIRGSDNEQFF.

The chain combines TRBV13 with TRBJ2-5. The CDR3 contains 13 residues. From germline, CDR1 is PRHDT and CDR2 FYEKMQ (reference sequence). The CDR3 sequence: CASSEGSKETQYF.

The chain is built from TRBV7-8 and TRBJ1-3. The length of the CDR3 is 15 residues. Germline V lookup: CDR1 SGHVS, CDR2 FQNEAQ. The CDR3 sequence: CASLSTGPSGNTIYF.

This rearrangement joins TRBV29-1 to TRBJ2-3; TCRdb's D call, TRBD1, is unchecked because there is no DNA. The length of the CDR3 is 15 residues. From germline, CDR1 is SQVTM and CDR2 ANQGSEA. The CDR3 spells CSVERTGGSGDRQYF.

The chain is built from TRBV15 and TRBJ1-4; TCRdb's D call of TRBD1 is untestable without DNA. The germline V gene encodes CDR1 LNHNV and CDR2 YYDKDF (reference sequence). The CDR3 length is 18 residues. The CDR3 region is CATSRFPRVGTKDEKLFF.

This chain links TRBV6-5 with TRBJ2-5. The CDR3 is 13 amino acids. In germline, CDR1 is MNHEY, CDR2 SVGAGI. The CDR3: CASSKDVEETQYF.

CDR3 loop: CASSLAKGLDYMETQYF. The rearrangement uses TRBV7-9 and TRBJ2-5; TCRdb picks TRBD2, but there is no DNA to check that call. CDR1 is SEHNR, CDR2 FQNEAQ, per germline (reference sequence). CDR3 length equals 17 residues.

This chain joins TRBV7-7 and TRBJ2-5; the D call of TRBD1 rests on TCRdb alone, since no DNA is present to check it. This CDR3 is 15 amino acids long. Germline-derived CDR1 and CDR2 are SSHAT and FNYEAQ (reference sequence). The CDR3 is CASSLGVGGEETQYF. The full variable domain, rest sourced from reference TRBV7-7 and TRBJ2-5, is GAGVSQSPRYKVTKRGQDVTLRCDPISSHATLYWYQQALGQGPEFLTYFNYEAQPDKSGLPSDRFSAERPEGSISTLTIQRTEQRDSAMYRCASSLGVGGEETQYFGPGTRLLVL.

V is TRBV6-1 and J is TRBJ1-2; TCRdb's assignment of TRBD1 cannot be checked, as there is no DNA. The CDR3 consists of 16 residues. The germline CDR1 and CDR2 sequences are MNHNS and SASEGT. CDR3 region: CATYTPRGQGADGYTF.

The chain employs TRBV29-1 and TRBJ2-7; TCRdb selects TRBD1, and the lack of DNA leaves this call unchecked. The CDR3 has 14 amino acids. Germline V gives CDR1 SQVTM, CDR2 ANQGSEA. This CDR3 is CSVVGPGTGSEQYF.

This chain joins TRBV29-1 and TRBJ1-5. In germline, CDR1 is SQVTM, CDR2 ANQGSEA. The CDR3 has 13 residues. The CDR3 reads CSVGEFSNQPQHF.

This sequence joins TRBV20-1 and TRBJ2-7; TCRdb designates TRBD2, a call that cannot be tested without DNA. CDR1 DFQATT and CDR2 SNEGSKA come from the germline V gene (reference sequence). This CDR3 is 14 amino acids long. CDR3 region: CSAANPLVLYEQYF.

The V call is TRBV15, the J call TRBJ2-4; the TRBD2 assignment by TCRdb is unverifiable without DNA. The CDR3 is 15 residues long. Germline CDR1 reads LNHNV; CDR2 reads YYDKDF (reference sequence). The CDR3 is CATSKSLAGLNIQYF.

The rearrangement joins TRBV19 to TRBJ2-7; TCRdb designates TRBD1, a call that cannot be tested without DNA. The germline CDR1 and CDR2 sequences are LNHDA and SQIVND (reference sequence). This CDR3 region has 15 residues. The CDR3 loop reads CASSIDRDGFYEQYF.

CDR3 protein: CSARDHQGDTDTQYF. The rearrangement joins TRBV20-1 to TRBJ2-3; checking the TCRdb D call of TRBD1 is not possible without DNA. CDR1 is DFQATT, CDR2 SNEGSKA, per germline (reference sequence). The length of the CDR3 is 15 residues.

The J gene is TRBJ1-2, the V gene TRBV25-1; lacking DNA, the TRBD1 call made by TCRdb goes unchecked. The CDR3 consists of 18 residues. Germline V gene lookup returns CDR1 MGHDK and CDR2 SYGVNS. The CDR3 protein is CASSPWKSEDMGPYGYTF.

The rearrangement uses TRBV9 and TRBJ2-6; TCRdb designates TRBD1, a call that cannot be tested without DNA. This CDR3 is 14 amino acids long. Germline CDR1 reads SGDLS; CDR2 reads YYNGEE. The CDR3: CASSSGDPRNVLTF.